These 32 T cell receptor beta chains share one sample of origin, sequenced in a study of CD8 T cells in Susac syndrome. Roughly 0.5 to 1 ug RNA was reverse transcribed with random hexamers. TCRdb called the immunoSEQ multiplex PCR reads again in MiXCR, with one record for every CDR3 protein. The data contain hundreds of thousands of distinct CDR3 sequences, about 96% of them singletons. The sequenced material came from CD4+ T cells from PBMCs. The receptors come from a human donor with Susac syndrome.

V gene TRBV14 combines with J gene TRBJ1-1, with D possibly matching TRBD1 (5 bases). This CDR3 spans 15 amino acids. In germline, CDR1 is SGHDN, CDR2 FVKESK. V shed 1 base and J shed 4 bases, with 13 bases lying between them. In nucleotides, the CDR3 is TGTGCCAGCAGCCAAGGGTCGTGGGGGTTCACTGAAGCTTTCTTT. This codes for CASSQGSWGFTEAFF. The entire variable domain, with the rest obtained from reference TRBV14 and TRBJ1-1, is as follows: EAGVTQFPSHSVIEKGQTVTLRCDPISGHDNLYWYRRVMGKEIKFLLHFVKESKQDESGMPNNRFLAERTGGTYSTLKVQPAELEDSGVYFCASSQGSWGFTEAFFGQGTRLTVV.

This rearrangement joins TRBV6-2 or TRBV6-3 to TRBJ2-3, with D unclear. This CDR3 region has 14 residues. Germline-derived CDR1 and CDR2 are MNHEY and SVGEGT. The V and J ends lost 0 bases and 2 bases respectively, with 6 bases between them. The CDR3 protein is CASSYSGYTDTQYF. The CDR3 DNA is TGTGCCAGCAGTTACTCTGGATACACAGATACGCAGTATTTT.

The genes are TRBV19 and TRBJ1-4; D ambiguous. This CDR3 has 14 residues. Germline V gene lookup returns CDR1 LNHDA and CDR2 SQIVND (reference sequence). The V and J ends lost 4 bases and 7 bases respectively, with 13 bases between them. The CDR3 DNA is TGTGCCAGTAGTAATAGGAGGAACGGTGAAAAACTGTTTTTT. The encoded protein is CASSNRRNGEKLFF.

The chain links TRBV15 to TRBJ1-4; TRBD1 aligns across 7 bases. The CDR3 extends over 12 amino acids. Losses at the gene ends were 0 bases for V and 14 bases for J; bases not matched to a gene: 3. Germline CDR1 LNHNV, CDR2 YYDKDF (reference sequence). This CDR3 is CATSRERQGLFF. In DNA form, the CDR3 reads TGTGCCACCAGCAGAGAGCGACAGGGTCTGTTTTTT. The variable domain in full, completed from reference TRBV15 and TRBJ1-4, reads DAMVIQNPRYQVTQFGKPVTLSCSQTLNHNVMYWYQQKSSQAPKLLFHYYDKDFNNEADTPDNFQSRRPNTSFCFLDIRSPGLGDTAMYLCATSRERQGLFFGSGTQLSVL.

This rearrangement joins TRBV14 to TRBJ1-1; TRBD1 might be the D (5 bases). CDR3 length: 15 residues. V dropped 3 bases and J dropped 3 bases, with 14 bases sitting between them. The germline gives CDR1 SGHDN, CDR2 FVKESK. In DNA, the CDR3 is TGTGCCAGCAGCCACATGACAGTAATGGACACTGAAGCTTTCTTT. Amino acids: CASSHMTVMDTEAFF.

This chain connects TRBV12-3 or TRBV12-4 to TRBJ2-2; 9 bases align to TRBD2. The CDR3 sequence is 16 residues long. After removal of 4 bases from V and 5 bases from J, the junction contained 8 bases not matched to a gene. CDR3 region: CASSSPSGRRTGELFF. As DNA, the CDR3 is TGTGCCAGCAGTTCGCCCAGCGGGAGGAGAACCGGGGAGCTGTTTTTT.

CDR3: CASSYRGTGGAYGYTF. For the CDR3, the DNA is TGTGCCAGCAGTTACAGGGGGACAGGGGGCGCCTATGGCTACACCTTC. The rearrangement joins TRBV6-5 to TRBJ1-2; 12 bases line up with TRBD1. Germline CDR1 MNHEY, CDR2 SVGAGI. The CDR3 extends over 16 amino acids. J lost 4 bases, V lost 2 bases, and 5 bases had no gene match.

Remarks on this clonotype: The junction shows a germline mismatch at one end, possibly a read error. The chain is built from TRBV7-7 and TRBJ2-3; no definite D call. Germline V lookup: CDR1 SSHAT, CDR2 FNYEAQ (reference sequence). CDR3 size: 13 residues. The CDR3 is CASSLSLTDTQYF. In DNA form, the CDR3 reads TGTGCTAGCAGCTTAAGCCTCACAGATACGCAGTATTTT.

CDR3 loop: CASSRSVNTEAFF. CDR3 DNA sequence: TGTGCCAGCAGTAGGAGCGTGAACACTGAAGCTTTCTTT. The chain has TRBV6-1 and TRBJ1-1; D is unclear. Germline assignment: CDR1 MNHNS and CDR2 SASEGT. V was pared by 5 bases and J by 0 bases, with 7 bases between. This CDR3 region has 13 residues.

The chain employs TRBV4-2 and TRBJ2-7; D unclear. There are 13 residues in the CDR3. V lost 1 base and J 0 bases, leaving 4 bases between the germline ends. Germline assignment: CDR1 LGHNA and CDR2 YNFKEQ. The CDR3: CASSQGTSYEQYF. In DNA form, the CDR3 reads TGTGCCAGCAGCCAAGGGACCTCCTACGAGCAGTACTTC.

This clonotype turned up a few times. V and J are TRBV5-4 and TRBJ2-2; TRBD2 matches at 7 bases. The ends lost 4 bases at V and 0 bases at J; junction bases unmatched: 3. Germline V gene sequence: CDR1 SGHNT, CDR2 YYREEE (reference sequence). The CDR3 totals 15 residues. The CDR3 spells CASSPGGANTGELFF. CDR3 bases: TGTGCCAGCAGCCCGGGAGGAGCGAACACCGGGGAGCTGTTTTTT. Filled out from reference TRBV5-4 and TRBJ2-2, the complete variable domain reads ETGVTQSPTHLIKTRGQQVTLRCSSQSGHNTVSWYQQALGQGPQFIFQYYREEENGRGNFPPRFSGLQFPNYSSELNVNALELDDSALYLCASSPGGANTGELFFGEGSRLTVL.

The chain joins TRBV12-5 to TRBJ2-1, with D perhaps matching TRBD2 (6 bases). Trimming pared 4 bases from V and 0 bases from J, leaving 13 bases between. Looked up from germline, CDR1 is LGHNT and CDR2 is FRNRAP. This CDR3 spans 16 amino acids. The CDR3 protein is CASGWGLISSYNEQFF. The CDR3, as DNA: TGTGCTAGTGGTTGGGGACTCATAAGCTCCTACAATGAGCAGTTCTTC. Full variable domain (missing parts from reference TRBV12-5 and TRBJ2-1): DARVTQTPRHKVTEMGQEVTMRCQPILGHNTVFWYRQTMMQGLELLAYFRNRAPLDDSGMPKDRFSAEMPDATLATLKIQPSEPRDSAVYFCASGWGLISSYNEQFFGPGTRLTVL.

The CDR3 nucleotides are TGTGCCAGCAGCCGGACCCAGGCCACCGGGGAGCTGTTTTTT. As protein: CASSRTQATGELFF. This chain joins TRBV6-5 and TRBJ2-2; D unclear. V lost 6 bases and J lost 4, with 12 bases in between. Looked up from germline, CDR1 is MNHEY and CDR2 is SVGAGI. The CDR3 consists of 14 residues.

This rearrangement joins TRBV20-1 to TRBJ2-1; TRBD2 matches at 11 bases. Germline lookup yields CDR1 DFQATT and CDR2 SNEGSKA (reference sequence). The J segment lost 10 bases and the V segment lost 6 bases, leaving 8 bases of the junction unmatched. This CDR3 comprises 13 residues. CDR3 DNA: TGCAGTGCCCTAGCGGGAGGTGGGGTCGAGCAGTTCTTC. Translating gives CSALAGGGVEQFF.

The CDR3 protein is CASSQARTVGYTF. CDR3 nucleotide sequence: TGTGCCAGCAGCCAAGCCAGGACGGTTGGCTACACCTTC. The chain recombines TRBV3-1 with TRBJ1-2; no clear D. Germline CDR1 reads LGHDT; CDR2 reads YNNKEL (reference sequence). V lost 1 base to trimming and J lost 7 bases, with 10 bases between them. The CDR3 has 13 residues.

The chain links TRBV20-1 to TRBJ2-1; the match to TRBD2 covers 8 bases. V shed 6 bases, J shed 10 bases, and the junction held 20 bases outside the gene matches. From germline, CDR1 is DFQATT and CDR2 SNEGSKA (reference sequence). The CDR3 extends over 16 amino acids. In DNA, the CDR3 is TGCAGTGCAAACAACCGCCGAGCGGGAGTTAGATGGGAGCAGTTCTTC. Encoded protein: CSANNRRAGVRWEQFF.

The V gene is TRBV15, the J gene TRBJ2-3, with 7 nucleotides matching TRBD2. With 5 bases clipped from V and 0 bases from J, the junction kept 2 bases outside the gene matches. This CDR3 region has 14 residues. Per germline, CDR1 LNHNV and CDR2 YYDKDF (reference sequence). In DNA form, the CDR3 reads TGTGCCACCAGCTCCGGGGGGAGCACAGATACGCAGTATTTT. Protein product: CATSSGGSTDTQYF.

This rearrangement joins TRBV11-3 to TRBJ1-2, with D unresolved. The V gene lost 5 bases and the J gene lost 3 bases, with 10 bases spanning the gap. From germline, CDR1 is SGHNT and CDR2 YENEEA. The CDR3 runs 13 residues. CDR3 coding DNA: TGTGCCAGCAGCCCCGAGGTATACTATGGCTACACCTTC. Protein sequence: CASSPEVYYGYTF.

The V call is TRBV18, the J call TRBJ1-4; possibly TRBD1 for D (6 bases). Trimming shortened V by 2 bases and J by 5 bases, and 12 bases separated the two germline ends. This CDR3 has 15 residues. The germline V gene has CDR1 KGHSH and CDR2 LQKENI. CDR3 loop: CASSPVGAGNEKLFF. The CDR3 coding sequence is TGTGCCAGCTCACCAGTGGGGGCCGGAAATGAAAAACTGTTTTTT.

The rearrangement uses TRBV20-1 and TRBJ2-5; D gene unclear. Germline CDR1 DFQATT, CDR2 SNEGSKA (reference sequence). V was cut by 6 bases and J by 1 base, with 15 bases left in between. This CDR3 region has 14 residues. CDR3 sequence (DNA): TGCAGTGCCTCAGGACCTAGTCCCCAAGAGACCCAGTACTTC. Protein product: CSASGPSPQETQYF.

The V call is TRBV4-1, the J call TRBJ2-1; 7 bases line up with TRBD2. CDR3 length: 17 amino acids. CDR1 MGHRA and CDR2 YSYEKL come from the germline V gene. The junction had 14 bases not matched to a gene; V was cut back by 3 bases and J by 6 bases. For the CDR3, the DNA is TGCGCCAGCAGCCAGGGCAACCGGCGGGAGTGGGGCAATGAGCAGTTCTTC. Protein: CASSQGNRREWGNEQFF.

The chain links TRBV30 to TRBJ1-2; D uncertain. The germline V gene encodes CDR1 GTSNPN and CDR2 SVGIG (reference sequence). V dropped 2 bases and J dropped 6 bases, with 13 bases sitting between them. This CDR3 region has 13 residues. CDR3 nucleotide sequence: TGTGCCTGGAGTTCCGGTACAGACCATGGCTACACCTTC. This gives the protein CAWSSGTDHGYTF.

The rearrangement joins TRBV28 to TRBJ1-2, with D unclear. V was trimmed by 6 bases and J by 7 bases, leaving 9 bases between them. Germline V lookup: CDR1 MDHEN, CDR2 SYDVKM. The CDR3 extends over 11 amino acids. The CDR3, as DNA: TGTGCCAGCAGCGACCCCCGTGGCTACACCTTC. Encoded protein: CASSDPRGYTF.

This rearrangement joins TRBV20-1 to TRBJ2-4; 8 bases are a match to TRBD2. J lost 7 bases, V lost 1 base, and 6 bases had no gene match. CDR1 is DFQATT, CDR2 SNEGSKA, per germline (reference sequence). This CDR3 has 14 amino acids. The CDR3 nucleotides are TGCAGTGCTAGAGTGTCTAGCGGGTTGAACATTCAGTACTTC. Translating it yields CSARVSSGLNIQYF.

The chain recombines TRBV28 with TRBJ2-1, with TRBD2 matching 12 bases. CDR1 is MDHEN, CDR2 SYDVKM, per germline. There are 15 residues in the CDR3. Unmatched junction bases numbered 8, after V lost 6 bases and J lost 8 bases. CDR3 nucleotide sequence: TGTGCCAGCAGCCAGCTAGCGGGAGGGCCGGATGAGCAGTTCTTC. Its translation is CASSQLAGGPDEQFF.

This clonotype has only one observation. This CDR3 reads CASSQGSSGSNQPQHF. The CDR3 nucleotides are TGTGCCAGCAGCCAAGGATCGTCGGGTAGCAATCAGCCCCAGCATTTT. This chain links TRBV3-1 with TRBJ1-5; the D is unclear. V shed 1 base and J shed 0 bases, with 10 bases lying between them. The CDR3 loop spans 16 amino acids. The germline V gene encodes CDR1 LGHDT and CDR2 YNNKEL (reference sequence).

A single count supports this clonotype. The chain recombines TRBV30 with TRBJ1-5; TRBD1 might be the D (6 bases). The CDR3 totals 17 residues. Germline CDR1 and CDR2: GTSNPN and SVGIG (reference sequence). Trimming removed 0 bases from V and 0 bases from J, with 15 bases in between. The CDR3 here is CAWSVLGTSYSNQPQHF. The CDR3 coding sequence is TGTGCCTGGAGTGTACTTGGGACATCTTATAGCAATCAGCCCCAGCATTTT.

The sample holds one count of this clonotype. The chain employs TRBV20-1 and TRBJ2-1; maybe TRBD2 (6 bases). The germline V gene encodes CDR1 DFQATT and CDR2 SNEGSKA (reference sequence). There are 12 residues in the CDR3. Trimming removed 3 bases at V and 9 bases at J, with 12 bases between. DNA of the CDR3: TGCAGTGCTAGGGGGGGTCCTCCTGAGCAGTTCTTC. Protein product: CSARGGPPEQFF.

This clonotype appeared once. The rearrangement links TRBV18 to TRBJ2-3; D not resolved. The CDR3 length is 12 residues. The germline CDR1 and CDR2 sequences are KGHSH and LQKENI. Trimming took 3 bases from V and 4 from J, leaving 5 bases between them. The CDR3 coding sequence is TGTGCCAGCTCACCTTACTCAGATACGCAGTATTTT. This translates into CASSPYSDTQYF.

The gene calls are TRBV7-9 and TRBJ1-2; 8 nucleotides match TRBD1. The length of the CDR3 is 15 residues. V was clipped by 2 bases and J by 2 bases; unmatched bases: 4. Germline CDR1 and CDR2: SEHNR and FQNEAQ (reference sequence). CDR3 sequence (DNA): TGTGCCAGCAGCTTAACAGGGGGAGAGAACTATGGCTACACCTTC. It specifies CASSLTGGENYGYTF.

The chain recombines TRBV20-1 with TRBJ2-3; 8 positions match TRBD2. CDR3 length equals 13 residues. Germline CDR1 is DFQATT and CDR2 is SNEGSKA (reference sequence). Trimming took 3 bases from V and 3 from J; bases not matched to a gene: 2. The CDR3 here is CSASGRATDTQYF. CDR3 DNA sequence: TGCAGTGCTAGCGGGAGGGCGACAGATACGCAGTATTTT.

The chain recombines TRBV2 with TRBJ2-1; D is perhaps TRBD1 or TRBD2 (7 bases each). The CDR3 is 11 amino acids. Trimming removed 10 bases from V and 9 bases from J, with 13 bases in between. Germline V gene data show CDR1 as SNHLY and CDR2 as FYNNEI. The CDR3 DNA follows: TGTGCCACCAGGGGGGGAACTGAGCAGTTCTTC. It is translated as CATRGGTEQFF.